These 8 T cell receptor beta chains originate from one sample sequenced in a study of blood T cell repertoires in COVID-19. Sequenced by immunoSEQ multiplex PCR; TCRdb stores in-frame clones only, minus some. The profile shows roughly 120,000 clones, 84% of them singletons. Sequencing was carried out using peripheral blood. Receptors were obtained from a woman aged 40 to 55 with acute or convalescent COVID-19.

This clone was counted a single time. Other DNA sequences of this sample code for an identical CDR3. The chain has TRBV2 and TRBJ2-1; 10 nucleotides align to TRBD2. The CDR3 contains 14 residues. V was clipped by 3 bases and J by 10 bases; unmatched bases: 6. Germline values: CDR1 SNHLY, CDR2 FYNNEI. The CDR3 loop reads CASSDSGGAREQFF. The DNA for the CDR3 is TGTGCCAGCAGTGACAGCGGGGGGGCACGGGAGCAGTTCTTC.

The chain has TRBV6-2 or TRBV6-3 and TRBJ2-1, with D tentatively TRBD1 (6 bases). V lost 5 bases and J 6 bases, leaving 20 bases between the germline ends. The length of the CDR3 is 16 residues. Looked up from germline, CDR1 is MNHEY and CDR2 is SVGEGT. The CDR3 is CASSPGAGALANEQFF. CDR3 DNA sequence: TGTGCCAGCAGTCCCGGGGCAGGGGCTTTGGCCAATGAGCAGTTCTTC.

The V and J genes are TRBV30 and TRBJ1-6, with 9 bases lining up with TRBD1. Per the germline V gene, CDR1 is GTSNPN and CDR2 is SVGIG (reference sequence). This CDR3 has 14 amino acids. J lost 6 bases, V lost 2 bases, and 2 bases had no gene match. The CDR3 DNA reads as TGTGCCTGGAGTCCGGACAGGGGTAATTCACCCCTCCACTTT. Its translation is CAWSPDRGNSPLHF.

The chain couples TRBV7-2 to TRBJ1-4; a possible D gene is TRBD1 (5 bases). The CDR3 runs to 16 residues. Germline V gene sequence: CDR1 SGHTA, CDR2 FQGNSA. V was cut by 2 bases and J by 0 bases, with 10 bases left in between. The CDR3 bases are TGTGCCAGCAGCTTATGGGGGGTATCAACTAATGAAAAACTGTTTTTT. Translated, it gives CASSLWGVSTNEKLFF.

The chain employs TRBV10-3 and TRBJ2-7, with unresolved D. The V gene lost 4 bases and the J gene lost 3 bases, with 7 bases spanning the gap. This CDR3 comprises 12 residues. In germline, CDR1 is ENHRY, CDR2 SYGVKD. This chain's CDR3 is CAISVGSYEQYF. The CDR3 DNA reads TGTGCCATCAGTGTGGGCAGCTACGAGCAGTACTTC.

In this sample, this clone turned up once. The rearrangement links TRBV6-5 to TRBJ1-5; D perhaps matches TRBD1 (5 bases). CDR1 is MNHEY, CDR2 SVGAGI, per germline. V lost 7 bases and J 4 bases, leaving 14 bases between the germline ends. This CDR3 spans 14 amino acids. CDR3 sequence (DNA): TGTGCCAGCATTCTGTCGCCAGGGAATCAGCCCCAGCATTTT. It codes for CASILSPGNQPQHF.

The rearrangement uses TRBV3-1 (or the pseudogene TRBV3-2) and TRBJ2-7, with TRBD1 as a possible D gene (5 bases). This CDR3 has 14 amino acids. Trimming cost V 5 bases and J 8 bases, with 19 bases left between them. Germline CDR1 LGHDT, CDR2 YNNKEL (reference sequence). CDR3 coding DNA: TGTGCCAGCAGCAAGACAGACGCAGGGCCGAAGCAGTACTTC. Translated: CASSKTDAGPKQYF.

The chain has TRBV10-3 and TRBJ1-6; 7 nucleotides line up with TRBD1. Germline trimming cut 9 bases from V and 13 bases from J; bases unmatched to any gene: 12. Germline CDR1 is ENHRY and CDR2 is SYGVKD. This CDR3 is 13 amino acids long. The CDR3 DNA follows: TGTGCCATGAGACAGGGCACTCAAGATCCCCTCCACTTT. The encoded protein is CAMRQGTQDPLHF.